A selection of T cell receptor beta chains follows, all from one sample in a study of cytomegalovirus exposure and HLA in healthy donors. Using immunoSEQ multiplex PCR, the repertoire was profiled, and TCRdb retains in-frame clones only, with some absent. The repertoire holds roughly 150,000 clones, with less than 90% as singletons. Sequencing input: PBMCs. These TCRs come from a boy aged 2 to 9 in good health and CMV-seronegative. CDR3s include the opening cysteine and the closing phenylalanine or tryptophan. A D gene is named only where the DNA matches it firmly. Clone size appears in some rows only: once, few, many, or a class for an expanded clone.

TRBJ2-7,14,TRBD2,.,TRBV27,CASSLALRENEQYF,TGTGCCAGCAGTTTAGCCTTGCGGGAGAACGAGCAGTACTTC
TRBJ1-3,15,.,.,TRBV4-1,CASSQAVRSTNTIYF,TGCGCCAGCAGCCAAGCCGTACGGTCCACGAACACCATATATTTT
TRBJ1-5,13,.,.,TRBV19,CASSTGGDQPQHF,TGTGCCAGTAGTACTGGCGGTGATCAGCCCCAGCATTTT
TRBJ1-2,15,TRBD1,.,TRBV2,CASSGGGRTNYGYTF,TGTGCCAGCAGTGGAGGGGGCAGGACAAACTATGGCTACACCTTC
TRBJ1-5,13,TRBD1,.,TRBV6-5,CATSTGGGQPQHF,TGTGCCACCTCGACAGGGGGTGGACAGCCCCAGCATTTT
TRBJ1-1,15,.,.,TRBV10-3,CAISESRGKDTEAFF,TGTGCCATCAGTGAGTCACGGGGGAAAGACACTGAAGCTTTCTTT
TRBJ2-7,14,.,.,TRBV18,CASSPPSDPYEQYF,TGTGCCAGCTCACCACCGTCAGATCCCTACGAGCAGTACTTC
TRBJ2-7,17,.,.,TRBV9,CASSPRSGNLGTYEQYF,TGTGCCAGCAGCCCCCGATCCGGAAACCTGGGCACCTACGAGCAGTACTTC
TRBJ2-7,13,.,.,TRBV11-2,CASSLHISYEQYF,TGTGCCAGCAGCTTACACATCTCCTACGAGCAGTACTTC
TRBJ2-5,15,TRBD2,.,TRBV6-4,CASSRTSGEQETQYF,TGTGCCAGCAGTCGGACTAGCGGGGAACAAGAGACCCAGTACTTC
TRBJ2-7,12,.,.,TRBV28,CASSLYNYEQYF,TGTGCCAGCAGTTTATATAACTACGAGCAGTACTTC
TRBJ1-5,12,.,.,TRBV25-1,CASATWGQPQHF,TGTGCCAGTGCTACGTGGGGCCAGCCCCAGCATTTT
TRBJ2-7,16,TRBD1,.,TRBV5-4,CASSGVGQGDPYEQYF,TGTGCCAGCAGCGGGGTCGGACAGGGTGACCCCTACGAGCAGTACTTC
TRBJ1-4,16,TRBD1,few,TRBV5-6,CASSNGQGAGWEKLFF,TGTGCCAGCAGCAACGGACAGGGGGCCGGTTGGGAAAAACTGTTTTTT
TRBJ1-5,12,.,.,TRBV18,CASSIRDQPQHF,TGTGCCAGCTCAATCCGGGATCAGCCCCAGCATTTT
TRBJ2-7,14,.,.,TRBV5-4,CASSLAGGSYEQYF,TGTGCCAGCAGCTTGGCCGGGGGCTCCTACGAGCAGTACTTC
TRBJ2-2,14,.,once,TRBV2,CASRLLGEAGELFF,TGTGCCAGCAGATTGCTCGGGGAGGCCGGGGAGCTGTTTTTT
TRBJ2-1,15,TRBD2,once,TRBV6-1,CASRASGGLYNEQFF,TGTGCCAGCAGGGCCAGCGGGGGGTTGTACAATGAGCAGTTCTTC
TRBJ1-5,15,TRBD1,.,TRBV7-2,CASSLVGTGNQPQHF,TGTGCCAGCAGCTTAGTGGGGACAGGGAATCAGCCCCAGCATTTT
TRBJ2-2,17,TRBD2,.,TRBV7-3,CASSLLFRTSETGELFF,TGTGCCAGCAGCTTACTCTTTCGGACTAGTGAAACCGGGGAGCTGTTTTTT
TRBJ2-7,15,TRBD1,.,TRBV9,CASSPGTGNSYEQYF,TGTGCCAGCAGCCCGGGGACAGGGAACTCCTACGAGCAGTACTTC
TRBJ2-6,15,.,.,TRBV5-4,CASSLGAPGANVLTF,TGTGCCAGCAGCTTAGGGGCTCCTGGGGCCAACGTCCTGACTTTC
TRBJ2-1,13,.,.,TRBV10-3,CAILLPNINEQFF,TGTGCCATCTTACTCCCAAATATCAATGAGCAGTTCTTC
TRBJ2-7,14,.,.,TRBV9,CASSVGTQPYEQYF,TGTGCCAGCAGCGTCGGGACACAACCCTACGAGCAGTACTTC
TRBJ1-5,15,TRBD1,.,TRBV7-2,CASSLRDSLNQPQHF,TGTGCCAGCAGCTTAAGGGACAGCCTCAACCAGCCCCAGCATTTT
TRBJ2-7,17,TRBD2,few,TRBV11-2,CASSFRSSGRVSYEQYF,TGTGCCAGCAGCTTCAGATCTAGCGGGAGGGTCTCCTACGAGCAGTACTTC
TRBJ2-7,15,.,.,TRBV29-1,CSVEEERYGAYEQYF,TGCAGCGTTGAAGAGGAAAGGTACGGGGCCTACGAGCAGTACTTC
TRBJ2-5,16,TRBD2,few,TRBV11-2,CASSATGTSGQETQYF,TGTGCCAGCAGCGCAACCGGGACTAGCGGCCAAGAGACCCAGTACTTC
TRBJ2-1,12,TRBD1,.,TRBV10-3,CAIQPGGHEQFF,TGTGCCATCCAACCAGGGGGTCATGAGCAGTTCTTC
TRBJ1-2,15,TRBD1,.,TRBV19,CASSIGEQGLYGYTF,TGTGCCAGTAGTATAGGAGAACAGGGGCTCTATGGCTACACCTTC
TRBJ1-5,14,.,.,TRBV2,CASSEGSGSPPQHF,TGTGCCAGCAGTGAAGGGTCAGGGTCCCCGCCCCAGCATTTT